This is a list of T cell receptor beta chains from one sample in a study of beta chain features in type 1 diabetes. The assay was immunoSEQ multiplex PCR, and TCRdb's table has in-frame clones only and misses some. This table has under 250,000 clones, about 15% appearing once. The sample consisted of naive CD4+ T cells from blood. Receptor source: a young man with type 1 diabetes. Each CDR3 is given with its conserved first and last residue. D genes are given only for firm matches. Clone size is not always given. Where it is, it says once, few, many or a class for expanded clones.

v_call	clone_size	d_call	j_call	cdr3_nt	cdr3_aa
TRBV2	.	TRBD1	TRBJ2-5	TGTGCCAGCAAGACAGGGGGAGAGACCCAGTACTTC	CASKTGGETQYF
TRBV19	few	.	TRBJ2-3	TGTGCCAGTAGTATTAGCGGAGATACGCAGTATTTT	CASSISGDTQYF
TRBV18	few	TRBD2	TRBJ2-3	TGTGCCAGCTCCCTAAGGACTAGATCGGATACGCAGTATTTT	CASSLRTRSDTQYF
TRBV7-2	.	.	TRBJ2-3	TGTGCCAGCAGCATGATGGCGGACAGCCGGATGGATACGCAGTATTTT	CASSMMADSRMDTQYF
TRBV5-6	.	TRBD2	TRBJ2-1	TGTGCCAGCAGCTTGGCGGCGACTAGCGACTACAATGAGCAGTTCTTC	CASSLAATSDYNEQFF
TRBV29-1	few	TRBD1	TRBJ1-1	TGCAGCGTTGAATCTGGGACAGGGGGAACTGAAGCTTTCTTT	CSVESGTGGTEAFF
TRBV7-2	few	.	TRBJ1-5	TGTGCCAGCAGCTGGGGGGGGGATCAGCCCCAGCATTTT	CASSWGGDQPQHF
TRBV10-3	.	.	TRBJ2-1	TGTGCCATCAGTGGGGGACATATCAATGAGCAGTTCTTC	CAISGGHINEQFF
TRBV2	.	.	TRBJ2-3	TGTGCCAGTACACTCCTGACTGCATCAGATACGCAGTATTTT	CASTLLTASDTQYF
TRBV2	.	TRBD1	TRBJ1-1	TGTGCCAGCACGCGGACAGGGGCGAACACTGAAGCTTTCTTT	CASTRTGANTEAFF
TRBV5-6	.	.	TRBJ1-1	TGTGCCAGCACTCCCCGTTTTAACACTGAAGCTTTCTTT	CASTPRFNTEAFF
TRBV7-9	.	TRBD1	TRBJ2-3	TGTGCCAGCAGCCGGGACAGGGAGGCAGATACGCAGTATTTT	CASSRDREADTQYF
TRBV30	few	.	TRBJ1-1	TGTGCCTGGGCCTTAGGACGGACTTGGAACACTGAAGCTTTCTTT	CAWALGRTWNTEAFF
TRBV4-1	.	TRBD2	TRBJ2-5	TGCGCCAGCAGCCAAGAGACAGCGGGAGAGGAGACCCAGTACTTC	CASSQETAGEETQYF
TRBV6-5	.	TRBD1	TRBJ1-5	TGTGCCAGCAGTTACTCGGACAGGGACCAGCCCCAGCATTTT	CASSYSDRDQPQHF
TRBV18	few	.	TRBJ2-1	TGTGCCAGCTCATCCGACGGGATACGACCAGTCTTC	CASSSDGIRPVF
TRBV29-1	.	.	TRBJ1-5	TGCAGCGCTGCTGGACAGCTCAATCAGCCCCAGCATTTT	CSAAGQLNQPQHF
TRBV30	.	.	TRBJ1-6	TGTGCCTGGAGTGTACGGTACGGGGGGAATTCACCCCTCCACTTT	CAWSVRYGGNSPLHF
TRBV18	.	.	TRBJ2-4	TGTGCCAGCTCACCCTCTCCCGAAAACATTCAGTACTTC	CASSPSPENIQYF
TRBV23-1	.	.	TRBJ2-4	TGCGCCAGCAGTCAGCCGGACTCCCCAACAGAAAACATTCAGTACTTC	CASSQPDSPTENIQYF
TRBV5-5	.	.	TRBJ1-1	TGTGCCAGCAGCTTGGCCAGAACAGGCTCAGGCACTGAAGCTTTCTTT	CASSLARTGSGTEAFF
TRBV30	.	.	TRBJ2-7	TGTGCCTGGAGTGTTGATAGGGGAAACGAGCAGTACTTC	CAWSVDRGNEQYF
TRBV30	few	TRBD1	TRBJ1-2	TGTGCCTGGACAGGGGGCCCATATGGCTACACCTTC	CAWTGGPYGYTF
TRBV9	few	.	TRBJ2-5	TGTGCCAGCAGCGTAGCCGCGGGCCAAGAGACCCAGTACTTC	CASSVAAGQETQYF
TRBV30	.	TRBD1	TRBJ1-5	TGTGCCTGGAGTGCCGGGACAGGGGGCAGTCAGCCCCAGCATTTT	CAWSAGTGGSQPQHF